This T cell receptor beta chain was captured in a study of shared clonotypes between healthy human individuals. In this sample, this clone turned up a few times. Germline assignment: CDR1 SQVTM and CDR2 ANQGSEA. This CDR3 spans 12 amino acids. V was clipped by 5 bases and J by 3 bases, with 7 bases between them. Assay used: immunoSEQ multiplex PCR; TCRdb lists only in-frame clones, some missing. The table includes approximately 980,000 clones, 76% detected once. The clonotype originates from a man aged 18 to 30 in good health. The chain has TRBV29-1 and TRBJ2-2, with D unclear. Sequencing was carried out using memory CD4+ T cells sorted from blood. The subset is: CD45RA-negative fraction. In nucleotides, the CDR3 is TGCAGCGTTTTCCTCCACACCGGGGAGCTGTTTTTT. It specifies CSVFLHTGELFF.